The following is a T cell receptor beta chain sequence with its context. At the DNA level, this CDR3 is encoded by other sequences in the same sample as well. This table comes from immunoSEQ multiplex PCR, and its TCRdb copy is limited to in-frame clones, with some not included. The sample contains around 140,000 clones, about 86% of which appear only once. This record belongs to a study of blood T cell repertoires in COVID-19. This receptor was taken from a woman aged 60 to 75 with acute or convalescent COVID-19. The specimen was peripheral blood.

DNA for the CDR3: TGTGCCAGCAGTAAGGGACAGGTAAACACCGGGGAGCTGTTTTTT. It codes for CASSKGQVNTGELFF. This rearrangement joins TRBV6-5 to TRBJ2-2, with 8 bases lining up with TRBD1. CDR1 and CDR2 (germline): MNHEY, SVGAGI. There are 15 residues in the CDR3. J was trimmed by 2 bases and V by 5 bases; bases with no gene match: 4.